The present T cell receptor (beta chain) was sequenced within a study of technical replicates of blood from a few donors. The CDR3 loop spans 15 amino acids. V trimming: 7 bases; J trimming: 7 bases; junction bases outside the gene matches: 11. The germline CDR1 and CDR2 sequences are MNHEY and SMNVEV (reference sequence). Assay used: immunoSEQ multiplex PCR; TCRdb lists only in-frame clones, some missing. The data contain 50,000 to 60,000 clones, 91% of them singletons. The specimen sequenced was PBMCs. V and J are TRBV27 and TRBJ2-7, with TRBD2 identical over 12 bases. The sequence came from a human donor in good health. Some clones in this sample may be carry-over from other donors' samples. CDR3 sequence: CASMASGRASGEQYF. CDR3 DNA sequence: TGTGCCAGCATGGCTAGCGGGAGGGCCTCTGGAGAGCAGTACTTC.